This note documents a single T cell receptor (beta chain) sequence. Its antigen is not known. Sequence at one end of the junction differs from germline and may be a read error. The second PCR ran about 6 to 12 cycles with a sample-barcoded 5' primer and J-beta primers. Every cDNA was tagged by a template-switch adaptor with 12 random nucleotides. Every sample returned 2.5 million or more CDR3-containing paired-end reads. TCRdb re-called the 5' RACE reads with MiXCR, one entry per CDR3 protein. The sample carries about 1,600,000 distinct CDR3 sequences, roughly 40% recorded once. There were healthy Caucasian individuals from Russia, aged roughly 6 to 95, serving as donors. CDR1 is ENHRY, CDR2 SYGVKD, per germline. The CDR3 runs to 15 residues. These data originate in a study of blood T cells in healthy people across ages. Study-wide results and limits: Older age went with lower TCR beta diversity per million T cells, in a roughly linear way.

The chain combines TRBV10-3 with TRBJ2-7, with D possibly called TRBD1 or TRBD2 (6 bases each). The TCR originated in a woman aged 18-30 years in good health. The sample was blood. CDR3: CAISGGATVSDEQYF. As DNA, the CDR3 is TGTGCCATCAGTGGGGGGGCTACCGTCTCCGACGAGCAGTACTTC.